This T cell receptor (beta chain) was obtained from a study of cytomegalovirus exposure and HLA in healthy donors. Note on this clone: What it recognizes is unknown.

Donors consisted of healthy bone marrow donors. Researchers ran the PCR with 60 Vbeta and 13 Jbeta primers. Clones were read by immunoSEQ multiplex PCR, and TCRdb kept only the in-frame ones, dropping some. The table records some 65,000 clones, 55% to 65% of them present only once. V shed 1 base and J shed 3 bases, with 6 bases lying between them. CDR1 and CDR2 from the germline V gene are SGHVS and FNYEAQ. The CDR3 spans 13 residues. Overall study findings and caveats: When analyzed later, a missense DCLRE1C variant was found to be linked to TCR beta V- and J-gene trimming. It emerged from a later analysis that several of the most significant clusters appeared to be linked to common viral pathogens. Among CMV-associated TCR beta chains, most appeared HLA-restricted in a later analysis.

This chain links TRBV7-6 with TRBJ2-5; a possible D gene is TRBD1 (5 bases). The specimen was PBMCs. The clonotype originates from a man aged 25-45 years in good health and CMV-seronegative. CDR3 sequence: CASSLGQKETQYF. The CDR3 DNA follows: TGTGCCAGCAGCTTAGGACAGAAAGAGACCCAGTACTTC. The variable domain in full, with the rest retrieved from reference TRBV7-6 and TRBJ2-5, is GAGVSQSPRYKVTKRGQDVALRCDPISGHVSLYWYRQALGQGPEFLTYFNYEAQQDKSGLPNDRFSAERPEGSISTLTIQRTEQRDSAMYRCASSLGQKETQYFGPGTRLLVL.